The source of this T cell receptor beta chain is a study of CD8+ T cells in alopecia areata. The study's findings and limits: Clonality was higher in lesional than normal scalp, especially in alopecia totalis/universalis. Scalp data also include sequences from resident alphabeta T cells of normal skin.

The authors extracted RNA and reverse transcribed it into cDNA as the sequencing template. Some clones are missing from TCRdb's copy, which holds only in-frame ones; the method was immunoSEQ multiplex PCR. The sample yields 65,000 to 95,000 clones, about 51% seen once. This clone appeared a few times. What it binds is unknown. The CDR3 consists of 14 residues. The V gene lost 8 bases and the J gene lost 0 bases, with 13 bases spanning the gap. Germline assignment: CDR1 SNHLY and CDR2 FYNNEI. Collection of lesional scalp punch biopsies and peripheral blood was performed in alopecia areata patients. Cell sorting was applied to PBMCs, and CD4+ and CD8+ T cells were collected.

Specimen: NKG2D-high CD8+ T cells sorted from blood. The V and J genes are TRBV2 and TRBJ1-1, with D perhaps matching TRBD1 (5 bases). The receptor was isolated from a human donor with alopecia areata. Written as DNA, the CDR3 is TGTGCCAGCGTGGGGGTCCCAGTGAACACTGAAGCTTTCTTT. Translation gives CASVGVPVNTEAFF.